This paragraph reports one T cell receptor beta chain. This clonotype was observed many times. Its antigen target is currently unknown. Base qualities are not provided; no much larger clone lies one nucleotide away. This entry belongs to a study of T-cell memory formation after mild COVID-19 listed by TCRdb under 2021. Broadly, across the study: TCR sequence clusters from the two donors were found to be largely donor specific. In two donors, T-cell clones that expanded and contracted after mild COVID-19 were followed by sequencing TCRalpha and TCRbeta repertoires longitudinally. The cohort was made up of two young adult volunteers, one female and one male, who were previously healthy.

PBMCs were isolated by Ficoll-Paque density gradient centrifugation. The sequencer listed for this sample is Illumina NovaSeq 6000. TCRalpha and TCRbeta cDNA libraries were built by 5'RACE with constant-segment primers, adding sample barcodes and unique molecular identifiers. RNA was extracted from every sample with Trizol reagent. Amplification of the libraries took two PCR steps, and the second step added a second sample barcode plus Illumina TruSeq adapters. Libraries were sequenced on an Illumina NovaSeq with 2 x 150 bp paired-end reads. The original methods were these. Reads were demultiplexed and collapsed into UMI-guided consensus sequences with migec v1.2.7. Using mixcr v2.1.11, the UMI consensuses were aligned to TRA and TRB V and J templates and assembled into clonotypes. Expanded or contracted clonotypes were those called significant by both edgeR and NoisET, with noise models trained on biological replicates. For edgeR calls, the cutoffs were a false discovery rate-adjusted p below 0.01 and a log2 fold-change threshold of 1. As an exploratory analysis of dynamics, max-normalized trajectories of the 1000 most abundant clonotypes were examined by PCA with hierarchical clustering. Separately sequenced CD4+ and CD8+ repertoires were used to assign a CD4 or CD8 phenotype to each responding clone. The public reads were reanalyzed by TCRdb: fastp trimming at Q25, MiXCR alignment, in-frame beta chains only. Identical CDR3 protein sequences are pooled into one entry, listed with their most common genes and DNA. The V and J calls were determined by TCRdb, not by the authors. The sample table lists roughly 300,000 distinct CDR3 sequences, roughly 8% of them with a count of one. Of the sample, approximately 23% falls within the top ten clones.

Overall results and qualifications from the work: Balanced CD4/CD8 phenotypes were observed for clones contracting from day 15 to 85, whereas a bias towards CD4+ was observed for a second wave of clones expanding from day 15 to 37. Some responding clones were found in pre-infection memory, which suggests that pre-existing cross-reactive memory T cells took part in the SARS-CoV-2 response. SARS-CoV-2 specificity was not confirmed for the second-wave clones peaking on day 37. The study included only two mild cases, and larger cohorts that include severe cases with pre-infection samples were judged to be necessary. Contracting CD4+ clones were located mainly in the CM and EM memory subsets, whereas CD8+ clones were found to be enriched in EMRA.

V drops 6 bases and J drops 6 bases, leaving 24 bases in between. Taken from the germline V gene, the CDR1 and CDR2 loops are MNHEY and SVGEGT. CDR3 length: 17 amino acids, cysteine to phenylalanine. Only the CDR3 region is kept as DNA, spanning 51 bases read in frame from base 1. The chain was built from TRBV6-2 or TRBV6-3 and TRBJ2-1; tentative D gene TRBD2, with 6 bases matching. The receptor comes from a man between 18 and 29 years old who had mild COVID-19 (a few samples of this study predate the infection). The sample titles of this study are shuffled in the database, so cell type and time point are left out; the donor was told from shared clones. The specimen was PBMCs or a T cell subset sorted from them (not recorded which). For the CDR3, the sequence is CASRRRDSRRGGNEQFF. The base sequence is TGTGCCAGCAGACGACGGGACTCTCGACGAGGTGGCAATGAGCAGTTCTTC.